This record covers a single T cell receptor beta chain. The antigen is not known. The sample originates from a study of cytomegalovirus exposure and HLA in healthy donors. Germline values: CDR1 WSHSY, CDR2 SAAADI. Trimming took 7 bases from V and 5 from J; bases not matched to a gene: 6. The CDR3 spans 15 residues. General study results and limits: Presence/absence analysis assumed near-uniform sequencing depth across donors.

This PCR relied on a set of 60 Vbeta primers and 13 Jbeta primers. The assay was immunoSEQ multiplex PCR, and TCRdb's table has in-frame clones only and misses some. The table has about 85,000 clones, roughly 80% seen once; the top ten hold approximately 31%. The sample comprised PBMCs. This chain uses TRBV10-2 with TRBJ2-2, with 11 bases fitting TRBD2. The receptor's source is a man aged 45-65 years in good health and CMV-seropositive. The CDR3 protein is CASTGTSGGTGELFF. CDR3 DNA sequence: TGCGCCAGCACCGGGACTAGCGGAGGGACCGGGGAGCTGTTTTTT.